The source of this T cell receptor beta chain is a study of Ad26.COV2.S vaccination and SARS-CoV-2 variants. Study background: It was the COV1001 Ad26.COV2.S trial arm that included the donor.

TCRdb's copy holds only in-frame clones and misses some; the assay was immunoSEQ multiplex PCR. The repertoire holds roughly 700,000 clones, with around 92% as singletons. Described treatment: roughly 20 received Ad26.COV2.S at low or high dose, single or two shots; 5 received placebo; per-sample allocation not given. Sampling was performed 63 days after the first vaccine or placebo injection. The clonotype originates from a person aged 18 to 59 who received the Ad26.COV2.S COVID-19 vaccine or a placebo. The specimen comprised peripheral blood, sampled in a trial of Ad26.COV2.S vaccine versus placebo.

CDR3: CASSVVGQGWNEQFF. CDR3 nucleotide sequence: TGTGCCAGCAGCGTGGTGGGACAGGGTTGGAATGAGCAGTTCTTC. V gene TRBV9 combines with J gene TRBJ2-1; the match to TRBD1 covers 9 bases. This CDR3 is 15 amino acids long. J was trimmed by 7 bases and V by 2 bases; bases with no gene match: 7. Per germline, CDR1 SGDLS and CDR2 YYNGEE.